This TCR beta chain emerged from a study of tumor and adjacent non-tumor tissue in lung cancer. Looking at the study overall: The patients, about nine men and 4 or 5 women, were roughly 30 to 80 with stage I to III disease. Some 3.9 million productive TCRbeta reads were obtained per sample on average.

This sample's RNA came from whole unsorted tissue. The library came from three nested PCR rounds adapted from ARM-PCR protocols. From the multiplex PCR reads, TCRdb called clonotypes with MiXCR, one entry per CDR3 protein. This table has some 84,000 distinct CDR3 sequences, around 65% appearing once. CDR1 is SGHDN and CDR2 is FVKESK in the germline V gene. The CDR3 is 16 amino acids. About this clonotype itself: Antigen: not known. A read error may explain this, as a much larger clone is one base away.

Study results and limitations: Tumor TCR diversity, when higher, was linked to shorter survival. Normal lung showed higher cumulative top 100 clone frequency than tumor.

The sequence came from a man between 65 and 79 years old with non-small cell lung cancer. The sample taken for sequencing was lung tumor tissue. V gene TRBV14 combines with J gene TRBJ2-2; 8 bases line up with TRBD1. The CDR3 DNA sequence: TGTGTCAGCAGCCGAGGACAGGGAGTATACACCGGGGAGCTGTTTTTT. This encodes CVSSRGQGVYTGELFF.